Following are 6 T cell receptor beta chains from one sample sequenced in a study of T cells in Graves' hyperthyroidism and ophthalmopathy. RNA transcripts yielded amplified TCR beta CDR3 regions. HTBI primers were the set used in a first-round RT-PCR of the TCR CDR3. TCRdb called the multiplex PCR reads again in MiXCR, with one record for every CDR3 protein. The sample carries roughly 660,000 distinct CDR3 sequences, around a sixth recorded once. The source material was blood. Every receptor here comes from a man between 45 and 60 years old with Graves' hyperthyroidism.

The chain combines TRBV28 with TRBJ1-2; TRBD1 might be the D (5 bases). Germline CDR1 reads MDHEN; CDR2 reads SYDVKM. The CDR3 has 13 amino acids. The germline V and J ends were trimmed by 7 bases and 3 bases, with 12 bases remaining between them. The DNA for the CDR3 is TGTGCCAGCACCCGAATACAGGACTATGGCTACACCTTC. This sequence encodes CASTRIQDYGYTF.

In its sample, this clonotype was seen a few times. The chain uses TRBV7-6 and TRBJ2-7, with D perhaps matching TRBD2 (7 bases). The germline V gene has CDR1 SGHVS and CDR2 FNYEAQ. V shed 4 bases and J shed 3 bases, with 13 bases lying between them. The CDR3 sequence is 14 residues long. For the CDR3, the DNA is TGTGCCAGCAGCTCCTCAGGGGAGGGCTACGAGCAGTACTTC. Amino acid sequence: CASSSSGEGYEQYF.

This clonotype was counted only a few times. An end of the junction does not agree with germline; a read error may underlie this. The V and J genes are TRBV7-7 and TRBJ2-1, with 8 nucleotides matching TRBD1. The CDR3 has 15 amino acids. Germline V lookup: CDR1 SSHAT, CDR2 FNYEAQ (reference sequence). CDR3 bases: TGTGCTAGCAGCTTAACTGAACAGGGGGTCAATGAGCAGTTCTTC. Translated, it gives CASSLTEQGVNEQFF. The entire variable domain, with the rest obtained from reference TRBV7-7 and TRBJ2-1, is as follows: GAGVSQSPRYKVTKRGQDVTLRCDPISSHATLYWYQQALGQGPEFLTYFNYEAQPDKSGLPSDRFSAERPEGSISTLTIQRTEQRDSAMYRCASSLTEQGVNEQFFGPGTRLTVL.

The chain couples TRBV27 to TRBJ2-2; 7 bases line up with TRBD1. Germline CDR1 is MNHEY and CDR2 is SMNVEV (reference sequence). The J segment lost 1 base and the V segment lost 4 bases, leaving 6 bases of the junction unmatched. This CDR3 comprises 16 residues. The CDR3 region has the DNA TGTGCCAGCAGTTCCCCGACAGGGCTGAACACCGGGGAGCTGTTTTTT. It yields the protein CASSSPTGLNTGELFF.

This clonotype was recorded at least ten times. The chain joins TRBV7-2 to TRBJ1-2; 9 bases are a match to TRBD1. V trimming: 1 base; J trimming: 8 bases; junction bases outside the gene matches: 2. This CDR3 contains 13 residues. Germline V gene sequence: CDR1 SGHTA, CDR2 FQGNSA. CDR3 loop: CASSLDTGGGYTF. Written as DNA, the CDR3 is TGTGCCAGCAGCTTAGATACAGGGGGCGGCTACACCTTC.

The chain combines TRBV2 with TRBJ1-1; 7 nucleotides line up with TRBD1. The germline gives CDR1 SNHLY, CDR2 FYNNEI. The CDR3 is 15 amino acids. J gave up 2 bases and V 4 bases, and 7 bases lay outside the gene matches. The CDR3 protein is CASSVYGTANTEAFF. CDR3 in DNA: TGTGCCAGCAGTGTATATGGGACAGCTAACACTGAAGCTTTCTTT.